This entry is about one T cell receptor beta chain. Its antigen is unidentified. The donors, healthy adults who were HIV-negative, had experienced no recent acute infections or vaccinations. Every donor, a Caucasian adult, lived in Nashville, Tennessee. This sample is drawn from a study of shared clonotypes between healthy human individuals. Overall study findings and caveats: Across subsets, estimated richness was generally greater for naive than for memory populations. For naive CD4 cells, roughly 5% of clonotypes were shared across a few donors.

The method was immunoSEQ multiplex PCR; TCRdb's version includes in-frame clones alone and lacks a portion of them. Of about 1.5 million clones listed, 98% are singletons. The CDR3 runs to 13 residues. CDR1 and CDR2 from the germline V gene are MNHEY and SVGAGI. The ends were cut back, 8 bases at V and 4 bases at J, with 14 bases in the middle. Sequenced: naive CD4+ T cells sorted from blood. As to subset: CD45RA+ positively selected. The V gene is TRBV6-5, the J gene TRBJ2-5; D remains unclear. The TCR originated in a man younger than 45 in good health. The CDR3 nucleotides are TGTGCCAGCGGATGGAGTTGGGGAGAGACCCAGTACTTC. Translation gives CASGWSWGETQYF.